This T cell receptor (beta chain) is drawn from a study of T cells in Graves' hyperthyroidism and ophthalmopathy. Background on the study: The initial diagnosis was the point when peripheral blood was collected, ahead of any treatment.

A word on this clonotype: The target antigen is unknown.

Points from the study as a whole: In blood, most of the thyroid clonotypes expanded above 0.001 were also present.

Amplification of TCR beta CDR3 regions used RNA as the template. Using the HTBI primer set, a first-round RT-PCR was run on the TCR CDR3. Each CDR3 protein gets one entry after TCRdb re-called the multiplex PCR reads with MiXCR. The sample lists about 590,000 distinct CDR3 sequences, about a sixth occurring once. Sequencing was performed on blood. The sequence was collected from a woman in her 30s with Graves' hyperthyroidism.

The CDR3 nucleotides read TGTGCCAGCAGCCAAGAACGGGCGAGGGCCACCGGGGAGCTGTTTTTT. Translating it yields CASSQERARATGELFF. The chain is built from TRBV4-2 and TRBJ2-2, with D possibly being TRBD2 (5 bases). CDR3 length: 16 amino acids. Germline V lookup: CDR1 LGHNA, CDR2 YNFKEQ. The V end lost 0 bases, the J end lost 4 bases, and 12 bases lay between the germline ends.